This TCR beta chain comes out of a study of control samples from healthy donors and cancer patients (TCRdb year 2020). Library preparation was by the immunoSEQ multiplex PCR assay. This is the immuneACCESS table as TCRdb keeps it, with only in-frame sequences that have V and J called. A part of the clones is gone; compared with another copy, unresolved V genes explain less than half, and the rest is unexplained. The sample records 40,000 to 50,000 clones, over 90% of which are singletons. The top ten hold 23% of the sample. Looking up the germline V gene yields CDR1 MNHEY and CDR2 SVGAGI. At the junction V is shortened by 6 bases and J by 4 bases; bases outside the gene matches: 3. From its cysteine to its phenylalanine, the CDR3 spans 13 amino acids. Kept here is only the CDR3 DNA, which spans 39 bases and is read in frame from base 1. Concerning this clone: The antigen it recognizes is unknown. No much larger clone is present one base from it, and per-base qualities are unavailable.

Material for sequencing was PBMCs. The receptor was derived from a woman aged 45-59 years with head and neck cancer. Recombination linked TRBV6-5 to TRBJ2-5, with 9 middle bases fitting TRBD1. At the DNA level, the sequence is TGTGCCAGCAGCTTGACAGGGGGAGAGACCCAGTACTTC. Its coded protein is CASSLTGGETQYF.